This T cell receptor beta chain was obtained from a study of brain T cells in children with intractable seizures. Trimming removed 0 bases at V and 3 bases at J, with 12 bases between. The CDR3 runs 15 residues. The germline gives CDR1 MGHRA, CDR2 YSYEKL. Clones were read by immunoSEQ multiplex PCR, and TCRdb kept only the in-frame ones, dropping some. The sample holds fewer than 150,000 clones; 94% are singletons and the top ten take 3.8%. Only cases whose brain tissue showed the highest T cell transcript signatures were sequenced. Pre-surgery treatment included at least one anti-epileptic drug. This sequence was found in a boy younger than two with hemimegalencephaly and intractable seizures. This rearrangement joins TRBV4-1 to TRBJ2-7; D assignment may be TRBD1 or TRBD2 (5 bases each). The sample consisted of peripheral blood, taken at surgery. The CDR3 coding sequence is TGCGCCAGCAGCCAAGAAGGAGAGGGGTTCTACGAGCAGTACTTC. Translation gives CASSQEGEGFYEQYF.